This T cell receptor beta chain was captured by sequencing in a study of T cell repertoires in cytomegalovirus infection (dated by TCRdb to the late 2010s). About the investigation overall: The HLA type of each donor mattered for the analysis, because public TCR beta signatures pointed to carriage of CMV infection along with the matching HLA type.

TCRdb shows the sequencer as Illumina HiSeq 1500. The raw public data were reprocessed by TCRdb itself: fastp quality trimming at Q25, MiXCR clonotype calling, in-frame beta chains only. A single entry per CDR3 protein holds the most common genes and DNA from its merged rows. The sample table shows approximately 500,000 distinct CDR3 sequences, and 15% to 20% are seen once. About 24% of the sample is in the top ten clones. Summary of the overall study and its limitations: The ex vivo response was dominated by HLA-C-restricted CMV-specific TCR beta clonotypes, which also provided the single most frequent clonotype in two of eight donors. In both this cohort and an independent cohort of under 450 donors, the cumulative frequency of public TCR beta family members distinguished carriers of CMV infection plus the relevant HLA type.

At least ten counts were recorded for this clonotype. The clone's antigen remains unknown. Per-base qualities were not stored, and no clone one base away is much larger. Via the germline V gene (reference sequence), CDR1 is SEHNR and CDR2 FQNEAQ. Cut back by 6 bases and 1 base, the V and J ends lie 18 bases apart. From the cysteine through the phenylalanine, the CDR3 covers 16 amino acids. Left in the record is the CDR3 DNA by itself, 48 bases read in frame from the first base. The sequence was obtained from a human donor in good health (CMV status not recorded). Some clones in this sample may be carry-over from other donors' samples. The chain was built from TRBV7-9 and TRBJ2-5; the D gene is perhaps TRBD2, from 6 matching bases. Material for sequencing was CD8+ T cells from PBMCs. The CDR3 protein is CASSLPAGTSQETQYF. The nucleotides are TGTGCCAGCAGTCTCCCTGCCGGGACTTCCCAAGAGACCCAGTACTTC.